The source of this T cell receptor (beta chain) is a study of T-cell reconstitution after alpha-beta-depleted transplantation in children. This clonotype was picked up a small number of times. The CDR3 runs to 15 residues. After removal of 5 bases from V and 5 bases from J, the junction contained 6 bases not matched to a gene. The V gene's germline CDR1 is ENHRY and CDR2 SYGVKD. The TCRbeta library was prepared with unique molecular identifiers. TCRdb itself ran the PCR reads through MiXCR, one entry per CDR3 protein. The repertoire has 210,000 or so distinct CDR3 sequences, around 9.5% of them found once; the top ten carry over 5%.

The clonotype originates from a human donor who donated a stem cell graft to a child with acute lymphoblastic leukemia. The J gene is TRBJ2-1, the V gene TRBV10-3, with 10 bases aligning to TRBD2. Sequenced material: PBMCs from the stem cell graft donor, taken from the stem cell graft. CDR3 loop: CAISNSGGNHNEQFF. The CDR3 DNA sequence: TGTGCCATCAGTAATAGCGGGGGGAATCACAATGAGCAGTTCTTC.